A single sample gave rise to the 27 T cell receptor beta chains below, sequenced in a study of CD8 T cells in Susac syndrome. A quantity of about 0.5 to 1 ug RNA underwent reverse transcription using random hexamers. TCRdb ran MiXCR on the immunoSEQ multiplex PCR reads and lists one entry per CDR3 protein. The table includes about 140,000 distinct CDR3 sequences, roughly 95% detected once. Material for sequencing was CD4+ T cells from PBMCs. The receptor set was obtained from a human donor with multiple sclerosis.

V is TRBV30 and J is TRBJ1-6; D gene ambiguous. Trimming shortened V by 0 bases and J by 8 bases, and 14 bases separated the two germline ends. CDR1 is GTSNPN, CDR2 SVGIG, per germline (reference sequence). There are 15 residues in the CDR3. CDR3 residues: CAWSVRQSTDSPLHF. The DNA for the CDR3 is TGTGCCTGGAGTGTACGCCAGTCTACGGATTCACCCCTCCACTTT.

This clonotype was seen only once. The chain recombines TRBV29-1 with TRBJ2-7; 8 bases match TRBD2. CDR1 and CDR2 (germline): SQVTM, ANQGSEA. V lost 4 bases and J lost 4; bases outside the gene matches: 18. The CDR3 runs to 17 residues. The CDR3 region has the DNA TGCAGCGTTGCCCTGACTAGCGCCCGCCGGGGCGCGTACGAGCAGTACTTC. Amino acid sequence: CSVALTSARRGAYEQYF.

CDR3 amino acids: CASSLALGGRSNQPQHF. The CDR3 region has the DNA TGTGCCAGCAGTTTAGCGCTGGGGGGGCGTAGCAATCAGCCCCAGCATTTT. This rearrangement joins TRBV12-3 or TRBV12-4 to TRBJ1-5; maybe TRBD1 (6 bases). V lost 0 bases and J 0 bases, leaving 12 bases between the germline ends. The CDR3 has 17 amino acids.

This chain links TRBV4-1 with TRBJ2-4, with 7 bases lining up with TRBD1. The CDR3 totals 17 residues. J was trimmed by 4 bases and V by 4 bases; bases with no gene match: 13. From germline, CDR1 is MGHRA and CDR2 YSYEKL. The CDR3 sequence: CASSLGTANTGKNIQYF. The CDR3 coding sequence is TGCGCCAGCAGCCTTGGGACAGCCAACACCGGGAAAAACATTCAGTACTTC.

The V and J genes are TRBV7-2 and TRBJ1-4, with 9 bases lining up with TRBD1. The junction had 8 bases not matched to a gene; V was cut back by 7 bases and J by 8 bases. Germline V lookup: CDR1 SGHTA, CDR2 FQGNSA. The CDR3 has 14 residues. The CDR3 is CASTPGQGGEKLFF. The CDR3 bases are TGTGCCAGCACGCCGGGACAGGGTGGAGAAAAACTGTTTTTT.

This clonotype was found once. The V call is TRBV19, the J call TRBJ2-1; D may be TRBD2 (6 bases). Trimming removed 10 bases from V and 5 bases from J, with 18 bases in between. The CDR3 totals 14 residues. Germline CDR1 is LNHDA and CDR2 is SQIVND (reference sequence). The CDR3 region is CATRGGRRHNEQFF. CDR3 coding DNA: TGTGCCACCCGTGGAGGGAGGCGCCACAATGAGCAGTTCTTC.

The V and J genes are TRBV29-1 and TRBJ2-5; 9 nucleotides match TRBD1. V shed 4 bases, J shed 5 bases, and the junction held 5 bases outside the gene matches. The CDR3 totals 13 residues. CDR1 and CDR2 from the germline V gene are SQVTM and ANQGSEA. The CDR3, as DNA: TGCAGCGTTGGAGGACAGGGGTGGGAGACCCAGTACTTC. Amino acids: CSVGGQGWETQYF.

V is TRBV29-1 and J is TRBJ2-7, with D perhaps matching TRBD1 (6 bases). Trimming pared 4 bases from V and 0 bases from J, leaving 16 bases between. This CDR3 contains 15 residues. The V gene's germline CDR1 is SQVTM and CDR2 ANQGSEA. CDR3 nucleotide sequence: TGCAGCGTTGGGGTCGGGACAAAAGACTCCTACGAGCAGTACTTC. Translated: CSVGVGTKDSYEQYF.

This sequence joins TRBV5-6 and TRBJ1-2; no firm D call. Germline V gene data show CDR1 as SGHDT and CDR2 as YYEEEE. There are 12 residues in the CDR3. Trimming left V 7 bases short and J 0 bases short, with 7 bases between. DNA of the CDR3: TGTGCCAGCGGAGGAACTAACTATGGCTACACCTTC. Its protein is CASGGTNYGYTF.

This clonotype was recorded only once. The rearrangement joins TRBV3-1 to TRBJ1-1, with D uncertain. Between the trimmed V and J ends, which lost 2 bases and 0 bases, there was a span of 7 bases. The CDR3 totals 14 residues. Germline V lookup: CDR1 LGHDT, CDR2 YNNKEL (reference sequence). CDR3 residues: CASSQTMMNTEAFF. The DNA of the CDR3 is TGTGCCAGCAGCCAAACCATGATGAACACTGAAGCTTTCTTT. Using reference TRBV3-1 and TRBJ1-1 for the parts outside the CDR3, the full variable domain is DTAVSQTPKYLVTQMGNDKSIKCEQNLGHDTMYWYKQDSKKFLKIMFSYNNKELIINETVPNRFSPKSPDKAHLNLHINSLELGDSAVYFCASSQTMMNTEAFFGQGTRLTVV.

The rearrangement uses TRBV12-3 or TRBV12-4 and TRBJ2-1; TRBD2 matches at 11 bases. This CDR3 spans 15 amino acids. With V trimmed by 3 bases and J by 4 bases, 2 bases remained unmatched. The CDR3 nucleotides read TGTGCCAGCAGTTTTCTAGCGGGAGGTTACAATGAGCAGTTCTTC. This codes for CASSFLAGGYNEQFF.

The CDR3 DNA follows: TGCGCCAGCAGCCAGGCTGGGGGGGTACAAGATACGCAGTATTTT. As protein: CASSQAGGVQDTQYF. The chain has TRBV4-3 and TRBJ2-3, with 7 nucleotides matching TRBD2. CDR1 is LGHNA, CDR2 YSLEER, per germline. CDR3 length: 15 amino acids. The V and J ends lost 3 bases and 5 bases, in that order; junction bases with no gene match: 8.

This sequence joins TRBV7-9 and TRBJ2-7; TRBD2 might be the D (6 bases). The CDR3 loop spans 17 amino acids. Trimming removed 5 bases at V and 0 bases at J, with 20 bases between. CDR1 is SEHNR and CDR2 is FQNEAQ in the germline V gene (reference sequence). This CDR3 reads CASSRGMQVVPSYEQYF. The CDR3, as DNA: TGTGCCAGCAGCCGGGGGATGCAGGTCGTACCCTCCTACGAGCAGTACTTC. The whole variable domain, filled in from reference TRBV7-9 and TRBJ2-7, reads DTGVSQNPRHKITKRGQNVTFRCDPISEHNRLYWYRQTLGQGPEFLTYFQNEAQLEKSRLLSDRFSAERPKGSFSTLEIQRTEQGDSAMYLCASSRGMQVVPSYEQYFGPGTRLTVT.

The CDR3 nucleotides read TGCAGCGTTCGTCCTAGCGGGGGGGCTGAGGAGCTGTTTTTT. Protein: CSVRPSGGAEELFF. The chain couples TRBV29-1 to TRBJ2-2, with 12 bases that match TRBD2. CDR1 SQVTM and CDR2 ANQGSEA come from the germline V gene. J was trimmed by 10 bases and V by 5 bases; bases with no gene match: 8. The CDR3 extends over 14 amino acids.

The V gene is TRBV24-1, the J gene TRBJ2-3; D is perhaps TRBD2 (6 bases). V was shortened by 0 bases and J by 2 bases, with 8 bases between the two germline ends. The CDR3 covers 15 residues. Germline CDR1 is KGHDR and CDR2 is SFDVKD. The DNA for the CDR3 is TGTGCCACCAGTGATTTGGGACTACCCACAGATACGCAGTATTTT. This sequence encodes CATSDLGLPTDTQYF.

The chain employs TRBV4-3 and TRBJ1-2, with TRBD1 as a possible D gene (6 bases). The germline V gene encodes CDR1 LGHNA and CDR2 YSLEER. The CDR3 runs to 14 residues. The V and J ends lost 0 bases and 4 bases respectively, with 9 bases between them. The DNA for the CDR3 is TGCGCCAGCAGCCAAGATAGGACAGCCTATGGCTACACCTTC. This translates into CASSQDRTAYGYTF.

In this sample, this clonotype turned up once. The chain carries TRBV27 and TRBJ1-4; D call uncertain. The V end lost 7 bases, the J end lost 3 bases, and 9 bases lay between the germline ends. This CDR3 comprises 13 residues. CDR1 and CDR2 (germline): MNHEY, SMNVEV (reference sequence). CDR3 region: CASTTGANEKLFF. CDR3 coding DNA: TGTGCCAGCACCACTGGGGCTAATGAAAAACTGTTTTTT.

The chain links TRBV20-1 to TRBJ1-5, with unresolved D. This CDR3 contains 12 residues. Germline V gene sequence: CDR1 DFQATT, CDR2 SNEGSKA (reference sequence). V was clipped by 2 bases and J by 0 bases, with 2 bases between them. The CDR3 nucleotides read TGCAGTGCTAGATATAGCAATCAGCCCCAGCATTTT. Protein product: CSARYSNQPQHF.

This chain joins TRBV30 and TRBJ2-3; no firm D call. This CDR3 is 12 amino acids long. Germline CDR1 GTSNPN, CDR2 SVGIG (reference sequence). Trimming shortened V by 3 bases and J by 4 bases, and 8 bases separated the two germline ends. For the CDR3, the DNA is TGTGCCTGGAGCATTCGACCAGATACGCAGTATTTT. Its protein product is CAWSIRPDTQYF.

The chain combines TRBV30 with TRBJ1-2; D is unresolved. Trimming took 0 bases from V and 5 from J, leaving 13 bases between them. Germline CDR1 GTSNPN, CDR2 SVGIG (reference sequence). The CDR3 spans 14 residues. The CDR3 protein is CAWSVGPGSYGYTF. The CDR3 DNA follows: TGTGCCTGGAGTGTAGGACCGGGAAGTTATGGCTACACCTTC. Variable domain in full (rest from reference TRBV30 and TRBJ1-2): SQTIHQWPATLVQPVGSPLSLECTVEGTSNPNLYWYRQAAGRGLQLLFYSVGIGQISSEVPQNLSASRPQDRQFILSSKKLLLSDSGFYLCAWSVGPGSYGYTFGSGTRLTVV.

This chain links TRBV2 with TRBJ2-7; 10 bases are shared with TRBD2. Trimming removed 4 bases from V and 9 bases from J; junction bases left unmatched: 18. The CDR3 consists of 17 residues. Germline-derived CDR1 and CDR2 are SNHLY and FYNNEI. CDR3 sequence: CASSGQGVASGRSVQYF. The DNA for the CDR3 is TGTGCCAGCAGTGGGCAGGGAGTGGCTAGCGGGAGAAGTGTGCAGTACTTC.

The chain recombines TRBV9 with TRBJ2-3; no clear D. V gave up 2 bases and J gave up 2 bases, with 6 bases separating them. The germline gives CDR1 SGDLS, CDR2 YYNGEE. CDR3 length: 13 residues. In DNA, the CDR3 is TGTGCCAGCAGCGTCAGCCCCACAGATACGCAGTATTTT. This translates into CASSVSPTDTQYF.

The rearrangement links TRBV3-1 to TRBJ2-3, with D possibly being TRBD1 (6 bases). This CDR3 has 15 amino acids. The germline CDR1 and CDR2 sequences are LGHDT and YNNKEL (reference sequence). Trimming left V 4 bases short and J 4 bases short, with 15 bases between. The CDR3 loop is CASSRELGGADTQYF. The CDR3 nucleotides are TGTGCCAGCAGCCGAGAACTAGGGGGAGCAGATACGCAGTATTTT.

The rearrangement uses TRBV3-1 and TRBJ2-1; D assignment may be TRBD1 or TRBD2 (5 bases each). The CDR3 is 15 residues long. Per germline, CDR1 LGHDT and CDR2 YNNKEL (reference sequence). Trimming removed 4 bases from V and 12 bases from J, with 22 bases in between. The CDR3 loop reads CASSRIGDPRGGQFF. The CDR3 DNA is TGTGCCAGCAGCCGGATCGGGGACCCCAGAGGCGGGCAGTTCTTC.

V is TRBV7-2 and J is TRBJ2-7, with TRBD1 identical over 8 bases. From germline, CDR1 is SGHTA and CDR2 FQGNSA. Trimming took 3 bases from V and 3 from J; bases not matched to a gene: 7. This CDR3 is 15 amino acids long. As DNA, the CDR3 is TGTGCCAGCAGCTTGGGGACAGGACGAAGCTACGAGCAGTACTTC. Translation gives CASSLGTGRSYEQYF.

V usage is TRBV30 and J usage is TRBJ1-4, with D maybe TRBD1 (5 bases). The CDR3 extends over 15 amino acids. Germline CDR1 GTSNPN, CDR2 SVGIG (reference sequence). Trimming stripped 0 bases from V and 5 bases from J, with 13 bases between. The CDR3 DNA follows: TGTGCCTGGAGTGTAGGTGGGGGGTTAAATGAAAAACTGTTTTTT. Translating it yields CAWSVGGGLNEKLFF.

This sequence joins TRBV24-1 and TRBJ2-2, with 8 bases matching TRBD1. V lost 6 bases and J lost 3; bases outside the gene matches: 8. This CDR3 comprises 16 residues. CDR1 is KGHDR, CDR2 SFDVKD, per germline. The DNA of the CDR3 is TGTGCCACCAGTCTAACAGGGGGACGATACACCGGGGAGCTGTTTTTT. As protein: CATSLTGGRYTGELFF.